The source of this T cell receptor (beta chain) is a study of beta chain features in type 1 diabetes. Concerning this clone itself: Its antigen is not identified.

As every portion of the isolated RNA was reverse transcribed, the sequencing read expressed TCRB transcripts. Profiled with immunoSEQ multiplex PCR; TCRdb holds only in-frame clones, not every one. The repertoire holds 300,000 or so clones, with approximately 12% as singletons. Study-wide results and limits: A moderate, significant TCRB CDR3 shortening appeared in type 1 diabetes across four CD4+ subsets.

The V and J ends lost 0 bases and 4 bases respectively, with 10 bases between them. The CDR3 is 14 residues long. Germline CDR1 and CDR2: SGHRS and YFSETQ. The receptor comes from a woman under 30 with type 1 diabetes. Sample: naive CD4+ T cells from blood. V and J are TRBV5-1 and TRBJ1-2; D is undetermined. CDR3 nucleotides: TGCGCCAGCAGCTTGGCGGGAGAAAGCTATGGCTACACCTTC. As protein: CASSLAGESYGYTF.